Listed below are T cell receptor beta chains from one sample, sequenced in a study of T cells in Graves' hyperthyroidism and ophthalmopathy. TCRdb redid the calling of the multiplex PCR reads with MiXCR, one entry per CDR3 protein. This sample carries more than 150,000 distinct CDR3 sequences, over 15% of them seen once, and the ten largest clones take roughly 30%. Sequences were obtained from blood. The receptors here all came from a woman aged 50 to 60 with Graves' hyperthyroidism. CDR3s include the opening cysteine and the closing phenylalanine or tryptophan. D genes are given only for firm matches. Size tells how often a clone was seen (once, few, many) or the class of an expanded clone, and some rows leave it out.

>TRBJ2-3|-|TRBV6-2/TRBV6-3|-
CASSYRATGPDTQYF
TGTGCCAGCAGTTACAGGGCAACAGGCCCAGATACGCAGTATTTT
>TRBJ2-7|many|TRBV28|TRBD1
CASSPGDRAGEQYF
TGTGCCAGCAGTCCAGGGGACAGGGCGGGGGAGCAGTACTTC
>TRBJ2-4|many|TRBV6-1|-
CASSEKPAEGRNIQYF
TGTGCCAGCAGTGAAAAACCGGCGGAGGGACGGAACATTCAGTACTTC
>TRBJ2-1|-|TRBV4-1|TRBD1
CASSHSGQGANEQFF
TGCGCCAGCAGCCATAGCGGACAGGGGGCCAATGAGCAGTTCTTC
>TRBJ1-1|many|TRBV3-1|-
CASGDTEAFF
TGTGCCAGTGGGGACACTGAAGCTTTCTTT
>TRBJ2-6|many|TRBV7-8|-
CASSPRQFSGANVLTF
TGTGCCAGCAGCCCCCGACAGTTCTCTGGGGCCAACGTCCTGACTTTC
>TRBJ2-3|many|TRBV9|-
CASSAEGVTDTQYF
TGTGCCAGCAGCGCGGAGGGGGTTACAGATACGCAGTATTTT
>TRBJ2-2|few|TRBV20-1|TRBD2
CSADSGTSGGTYTGELFF
TGCAGTGCAGACTCCGGGACTAGCGGGGGGACATACACCGGGGAGCTGTTTTTT
>TRBJ2-5|many|TRBV6-1|TRBD1
CASTYNRGRQETQYF
TGTGCCAGCACTTATAACAGGGGGCGTCAAGAGACCCAGTACTTC
>TRBJ1-6|many|TRBV27|-
CASSARVSYNSPLHF
TGTGCCAGCAGTGCCAGGGTCTCCTATAATTCACCCCTCCACTTT
>TRBJ1-6|few|TRBV4-2|-
CASSQATDVQPLHF
TGTGCCAGCAGCCAAGCGACCGACGTTCAGCCCCTCCACTTT
>TRBJ1-2|-|TRBV28|-
CASSLKGVDYGYTF
TGTGCCAGCAGTTTAAAGGGGGTCGACTATGGCTACACCTTC
>TRBJ2-4|-|TRBV20-1|-
CSARDFQRRVPYF
TGCAGTGCTAGAGATTTCCAGCGGAGGGTTCCGTACTTC
>TRBJ2-7|many|TRBV13|TRBD2
CASSSGGHMYEQYF
TGTGCCAGCAGCTCGGGGGGGCATATGTACGAGCAGTACTTC
>TRBJ2-7|many|TRBV18|TRBD1
CASSPSRSGDRATYEQYF
TGTGCCAGCTCACCAAGTAGGTCCGGGGACAGGGCAACCTACGAGCAGTACTTC
>TRBJ1-5|-|TRBV19|-
CASSMGVNQPQHF
TGTGCCAGTAGTATGGGAGTCAATCAGCCCCAGCATTTT
>TRBJ2-7|many|TRBV3-1|-
CASSQEGAKSYEQYF
TGTGCCAGCAGCCAAGAAGGGGCCAAATCCTACGAGCAGTACTTC
>TRBJ2-1|many|TRBV5-1|-
CASSPDSLNNEQFF
TGCGCCAGCAGCCCGGACAGCCTAAACAATGAGCAGTTCTTC
>TRBJ1-1|-|TRBV28|-
CASSWYRKNTEAFF
TGTGCCAGCAGTTGGTACAGAAAGAACACTGAAGCTTTCTTT
>TRBJ2-1|-|TRBV7-9|TRBD2
CASSRYTSGGNEQFF
TGTGCCAGCAGCCGTTATACGAGCGGGGGAAATGAGCAGTTCTTC